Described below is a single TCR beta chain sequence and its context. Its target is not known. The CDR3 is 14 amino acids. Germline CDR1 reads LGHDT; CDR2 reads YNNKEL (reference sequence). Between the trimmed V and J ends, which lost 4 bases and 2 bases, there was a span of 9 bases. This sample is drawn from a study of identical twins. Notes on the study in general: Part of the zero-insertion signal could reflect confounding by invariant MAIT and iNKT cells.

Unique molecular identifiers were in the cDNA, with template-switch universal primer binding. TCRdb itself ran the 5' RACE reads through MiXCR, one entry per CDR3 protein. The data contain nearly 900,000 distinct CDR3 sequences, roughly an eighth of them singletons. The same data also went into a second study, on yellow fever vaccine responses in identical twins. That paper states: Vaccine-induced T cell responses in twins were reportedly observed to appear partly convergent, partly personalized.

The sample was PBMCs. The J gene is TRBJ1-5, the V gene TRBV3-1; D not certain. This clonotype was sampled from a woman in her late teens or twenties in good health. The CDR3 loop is CASSRGSGNQPQHF. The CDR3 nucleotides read TGTGCCAGCAGCCGGGGATCTGGCAATCAGCCCCAGCATTTT.